This TCR beta chain was sequenced in a study of OX40 agonist ivuxolimab in advanced cancers. TCRdb's table, derived via immunoSEQ multiplex PCR, lists solely in-frame clones and lacks some. The data contain 87,000 or so clones, roughly 88% of them seen just once; the ten biggest clones take up about 4.1%. The trim removed 2 bases at V and 3 bases at J, leaving 4 bases unmatched. The CDR3 runs 15 residues. CDR1 is SGHTA, CDR2 FQGNSA, per germline. This clonotype was obtained from an adult with an advanced solid tumor such as melanoma, head and neck, liver or kidney cancer. The V gene is TRBV7-2, the J gene TRBJ2-5; TRBD2 aligns across 9 bases. This sample comprised CD4+ or CD8+ T cells sorted from blood, obtained in a trial of the OX40 agonist ivuxolimab. CDR3 nucleotides: TGTGCCAGCAGCTTACTAGCGGGAAAGGAAGAGACCCAGTACTTC. Its protein is CASSLLAGKEETQYF.